The 26 T cell receptor beta chains below were found in one sample sequenced in a study of blood T cell repertoires in COVID-19. Using immunoSEQ multiplex PCR, the repertoire was profiled, and TCRdb retains in-frame clones only, with some absent. This sample has tens of thousands of clones, with almost 85% found just once. The sample comprised peripheral blood. These receptor sequences come from an elderly woman with acute or convalescent COVID-19.

This clone appeared many times. The genes are TRBV29-1 and TRBJ1-1; TRBD1 matches at 8 bases. CDR1 is SQVTM and CDR2 is ANQGSEA in the germline V gene. The ends lost 4 bases at V and 4 bases at J; junction bases unmatched: 2. This CDR3 comprises 12 residues. The DNA for the CDR3 is TGCAGCGTTGCTCAGGGGGCCACTGAAGCTTTCTTT. It yields the protein CSVAQGATEAFF.

This chain connects TRBV7-5 to TRBJ2-2; the listed D gene, TRBD2, was not tested against the DNA. TRBV7-5 is described as a pseudogene. This CDR3 has 17 residues. CDR3 residues: CVRSSRRTSVDTGELFF. The CDR3 DNA reads TGTGTCAGAAGCTCAAGACGGACTAGCGTAGACACCGGGGAGCTGTTTTTT.

The genes are TRBV2 and TRBJ2-5, with 7 bases lining up with TRBD2. V shed 6 bases and J 4 bases; nucleotides not matched to a gene: 11. CDR1 is SNHLY, CDR2 FYNNEI, per germline. The CDR3 runs 15 residues. The CDR3 bases are TGTGCCAGCAGCACCGGGGGGAGGTCGGGAGAGACCCAGTACTTC. Protein: CASSTGGRSGETQYF. Filled out from reference TRBV2 and TRBJ2-5, the complete variable domain reads EPEVTQTPSHQVTQMGQEVILRCVPISNHLYFYWYRQILGQKVEFLVSFYNNEISEKSEIFDDQFSVERPDGSNFTLKIRSTKLEDSAMYFCASSTGGRSGETQYFGPGTRLLVL.

This chain uses TRBV28 with TRBJ1-6; the match to TRBD1 covers 7 bases. This CDR3 has 16 residues. Germline assignment: CDR1 MDHEN and CDR2 SYDVKM. The V segment lost 5 bases and the J segment 3 bases; nucleotides outside the gene matches: 7. DNA of the CDR3: TGTGCCAGCAGTGGACCGACAGGGCTCTATAATTCACCCCTCCACTTT. Its protein is CASSGPTGLYNSPLHF.

This clone was counted a single time. V is TRBV7-8 and J is TRBJ2-7, with 8 bases that match TRBD2. With 0 bases clipped from V and 7 bases from J, the junction kept 2 bases outside the gene matches. Germline CDR1 SGHVS, CDR2 FQNEAQ. CDR3 size: 13 residues. CDR3 loop: CASSLATSEEQYF. Here the CDR3 DNA reads TGTGCCAGCAGCTTAGCGACTAGCGAAGAGCAGTACTTC.

The rearrangement joins TRBV28 to TRBJ2-2, with TRBD2 identical over 9 bases. Losses at the gene ends were 6 bases for V and 4 bases for J; bases not matched to a gene: 6. The germline gives CDR1 MDHEN, CDR2 SYDVKM. The CDR3 covers 15 residues. The CDR3 loop reads CASRLAGVGTGELFF. The CDR3 nucleotides are TGTGCCAGCAGATTAGCGGGGGTTGGCACCGGGGAGCTGTTTTTT.

J is TRBJ1-1 and V is TRBV19, with a possible D match to TRBD1 (6 bases). Germline-derived CDR1 and CDR2 are LNHDA and SQIVND (reference sequence). This CDR3 contains 11 residues. The V and J ends lost 3 bases and 8 bases respectively, with 7 bases between them. The CDR3 bases are TGTGCCAGTAGTATTGACAGGGAAGCTTTCTTT. Protein sequence: CASSIDREAFF.

The chain joins TRBV29-1 to TRBJ1-1, with D unresolved. The CDR3 covers 11 residues. Germline CDR1 reads SQVTM; CDR2 reads ANQGSEA. Trimming pared 4 bases from V and 3 bases from J, leaving 6 bases between. The CDR3 loop reads CSVGVYTEAFF. CDR3 sequence (DNA): TGCAGCGTTGGAGTCTACACTGAAGCTTTCTTT. Based on the CDR3 plus reference TRBV29-1 and TRBJ1-1, the full variable domain is SAVISQKPSRDICQRGTSLTIQCQVDSQVTMMFWYRQQPGQSLTLIATANQGSEATYESGFVIDKFPISRPNLTFSTLTVSNMSPEDSSIYLCSVGVYTEAFFGQGTRLTVV.

The rearrangement joins TRBV2 to TRBJ1-2, with D hard to call. V lost 2 bases to trimming and J lost 4 bases, with 5 bases between them. The CDR3 is 12 residues long. Germline CDR1 reads SNHLY; CDR2 reads FYNNEI. The CDR3 DNA reads as TGTGCCAGCAGTGAAACAGTCTATGGCTACACCTTC. Amino acid sequence: CASSETVYGYTF.

This clone has only a few counts. The rearrangement joins TRBV5-4 to TRBJ2-7; D gene unclear. The CDR3 extends over 14 amino acids. CDR1 is SGHNT and CDR2 is YYREEE in the germline V gene (reference sequence). The V end was cut by 0 bases, the J end by 5 bases, with 12 bases between. CDR3 region: CASSLGYLQHEQYF. The DNA for the CDR3 is TGTGCCAGCAGCTTGGGCTACCTTCAACACGAGCAGTACTTC.

The chain joins TRBV14 to TRBJ2-3, with a tentative D call TRBD1 (5 bases). Trimming shortened V by 7 bases and J by 0 bases, and 11 bases separated the two germline ends. This CDR3 contains 14 residues. Germline V lookup: CDR1 SGHDN, CDR2 FVKESK. As DNA, the CDR3 is TGTGCCAGCAAAAAGGGGCCTAGCACAGATACGCAGTATTTT. Encoded protein: CASKKGPSTDTQYF.

The rearrangement joins TRBV24-1 to TRBJ2-2; 8 bases fit TRBD1. V shed 4 bases and J 1 base; nucleotides not matched to a gene: 4. Germline CDR1 is KGHDR and CDR2 is SFDVKD. This CDR3 contains 16 residues. The CDR3 spells CATSDPGTGNTGELFF. The CDR3 DNA sequence: TGTGCCACCAGTGACCCCGGGACAGGGAACACCGGGGAGCTGTTTTTT.

This clone was observed once. This sequence joins TRBV5-5 and TRBJ2-3, with 7 bases fitting TRBD2. The CDR3 consists of 15 residues. From germline, CDR1 is SGHKS and CDR2 YYEKEE (reference sequence). V trimming: 9 bases; J trimming: 0 bases; junction bases outside the gene matches: 10. The CDR3: CATTNSGSSTDTQYF. Here the CDR3 DNA reads TGTGCCACGACAAATAGCGGGTCTAGCACAGATACGCAGTATTTT.

The chain combines TRBV4-2 with TRBJ1-5, with a possible D match to TRBD1 (5 bases). CDR3 length equals 13 residues. V shed 8 bases and J shed 4 bases, with 12 bases lying between them. The germline V gene encodes CDR1 LGHNA and CDR2 YNFKEQ. As DNA, the CDR3 is TGTGCCAGCGCGAGCAGGGCAAATCAGCCCCAGCATTTT. It translates to CASASRANQPQHF.

V and J are TRBV4-2 and TRBJ2-7; 10 nucleotides line up with TRBD2. The V segment lost 0 bases and the J segment 5 bases; nucleotides outside the gene matches: 13. Per germline, CDR1 LGHNA and CDR2 YNFKEQ. This CDR3 comprises 18 residues. CDR3 loop: CASSQERAVLAGADEQYF. In nucleotides, the CDR3 is TGTGCCAGCAGCCAAGAGAGGGCCGTGCTAGCGGGAGCGGACGAGCAGTACTTC.

CDR3 nucleotide sequence: TGTGCCAGCAGCCTACTAGGGGATACGCAGTATTTT. It yields the protein CASSLLGDTQYF. V and J are TRBV3-1 (or the pseudogene TRBV3-2) and TRBJ2-3, with a possible D match to TRBD2 (5 bases). V dropped 4 bases and J dropped 6 bases, with 8 bases sitting between them. Germline CDR1 reads LGHDT; CDR2 reads YNNKEL (reference sequence). The CDR3 extends over 12 amino acids.

The chain uses TRBV29-1 and TRBJ2-1, with 7 bases lining up with TRBD2. Germline V lookup: CDR1 SQVTM, CDR2 ANQGSEA. Trimming at V came to 7 bases and at J to 6 bases, leaving 18 bases not matched to a gene. The CDR3 runs 16 residues. As DNA, the CDR3 is TGCAGCGCCAGGGCTGCCGCGGGTCTAGCGGTCAATGAGCAGTTCTTC. It codes for CSARAAAGLAVNEQFF.

The chain is built from TRBV5-1 and TRBJ1-4; D uncertain. The CDR3 sequence is 12 residues long. With 4 bases removed from V and 10 bases from J, the gap between germline ends came to 11 bases. The germline CDR1 and CDR2 sequences are SGHRS and YFSETQ. CDR3 nucleotide sequence: TGCGCCAGCAGCCCTGCCCGAGGAAAACTGTTTTTT. It is translated as CASSPARGKLFF.

The gene calls are TRBV2 and TRBJ1-1, with 7 positions matching TRBD1. This CDR3 is 14 amino acids long. J gave up 4 bases and V 3 bases, and 5 bases lay outside the gene matches. Germline V lookup: CDR1 SNHLY, CDR2 FYNNEI. The CDR3 loop is CASSERQGSTEAFF. The CDR3 DNA sequence: TGTGCCAGCAGTGAGAGACAGGGCAGCACTGAAGCTTTCTTT.

The chain employs TRBV11-2 and TRBJ2-3; D remains unclear. This CDR3 is built from 18 residues. CDR1 and CDR2 from the germline V gene are SGHAT and FQNNGV. Trimming left V 3 bases short and J 0 bases short, with 19 bases between. DNA of the CDR3: TGTGCCAGCAGCTTTCACCTCGACTCCTTCCCTAGCACAGATACGCAGTATTTT. Protein: CASSFHLDSFPSTDTQYF. Based on the CDR3 plus reference TRBV11-2 and TRBJ2-3, the full variable domain is EAGVAQSPRYKIIEKRQSVAFWCNPISGHATLYWYQQILGQGPKLLIQFQNNGVVDDSQLPKDRFSAERLKGVDSTLKIQPAKLEDSAVYLCASSFHLDSFPSTDTQYFGPGTRLTVL.

The gene calls are TRBV7-8 and TRBJ2-5, with D possibly matching TRBD1 (6 bases). Trimming shortened V by 5 bases and J by 5 bases, and 15 bases separated the two germline ends. The length of the CDR3 is 14 residues. Germline lookup yields CDR1 SGHVS and CDR2 FQNEAQ. CDR3 protein: CASSPLGGVETQYF. As DNA, the CDR3 is TGTGCCAGCAGCCCCCTAGGGGGAGTGGAGACCCAGTACTTC.

The chain employs TRBV5-5 and TRBJ1-1; 7 nucleotides agree with TRBD1. Germline assignment: CDR1 SGHKS and CDR2 YYEKEE (reference sequence). J gave up 3 bases and V 2 bases, and 1 base lay outside the gene matches. This CDR3 is built from 13 residues. CDR3 amino acids: CASSFQGDTEAFF. DNA for the CDR3: TGTGCCAGCAGCTTTCAGGGGGACACTGAAGCTTTCTTT.

The V and J genes are TRBV5-1 and TRBJ2-2; 7 bases match TRBD1. J was trimmed by 6 bases and V by 0 bases; bases with no gene match: 5. This CDR3 has 15 amino acids. From germline, CDR1 is SGHRS and CDR2 YFSETQ. CDR3 coding DNA: TGCGCCAGCAGCTTGGGGACAGGCGTTTCCGGGGAGCTGTTTTTT. It is translated as CASSLGTGVSGELFF.

The gene calls are TRBV2 and TRBJ2-7, with D possibly TRBD2 on 5 matching bases. Germline CDR1 reads SNHLY; CDR2 reads FYNNEI. V was trimmed by 0 bases and J by 1 base, leaving 7 bases between them. This CDR3 has 14 residues. The CDR3 coding sequence is TGTGCCAGCAGTGAAGCGCGGACTTCCTACGAGCAGTACTTC. Encoded protein: CASSEARTSYEQYF.

The chain links TRBV28 to TRBJ1-2; the D gene is possibly TRBD1 (6 bases). CDR1 MDHEN and CDR2 SYDVKM come from the germline V gene. With 2 bases removed from V and 8 bases from J, the gap between germline ends came to 9 bases. This CDR3 has 12 amino acids. The CDR3 DNA reads as TGTGCCAGCAGTTTAGCAACAGGGGGCTACACCTTC. This gives the protein CASSLATGGYTF.

The V gene is TRBV3-1 (or the pseudogene TRBV3-2), the J gene TRBJ2-7, with 12 bases lining up with TRBD2. The CDR3 has 15 amino acids. V lost 4 bases, J lost 2 bases, and 3 bases stayed unmatched. CDR1 and CDR2 from the germline V gene are LGHDT and YNNKEL (reference sequence). CDR3 nucleotides: TGTGCCAGCAGCCTAGGACTAGCGGGACCCTACGAGCAGTACTTC. Encoded protein: CASSLGLAGPYEQYF.